This T cell receptor (beta chain) was profiled in a study of CD8+ T cells in alopecia areata. Study-wide background: Tofacitinib dosing lasted 6 to 18 months, which was then followed by 6 months off drug.

There are a few counts of this clone. RNA extraction was followed by reverse transcription into cDNA, which acted as the sequencing template. Using immunoSEQ multiplex PCR, the repertoire was profiled, and TCRdb retains in-frame clones only, with some absent. The sample lists 5,500 to 6,000 clones, about 60% occurring once. Peripheral blood and lesional scalp punch biopsies were taken from alopecia areata patients. The V segment lost 4 bases and the J segment 6 bases; nucleotides outside the gene matches: 3. Germline CDR1 is SGHRS and CDR2 is YFSETQ. The CDR3 consists of 13 residues. Sequencing was performed on skin. This sequence was found in a human donor with alopecia areata. The chain is built from TRBV5-1 and TRBJ2-1; 8 positions match TRBD1. As DNA, the CDR3 is TGCGCCAGCAGCATAGGACAGGGCAATGAGCAGTTCTTC. Translating gives CASSIGQGNEQFF.